Listed here are 2 T cell receptor beta chains from one sample, sequenced in a study of T cells expressing NK-cell markers. From the 5' RACE reads, TCRdb lists one entry per CDR3 protein and no DNA. The sample table sets out about 380,000 distinct CDR3 sequences. The material sequenced was blood T cells: a sorted CD56 or NKG2C T cell subset, CD4+ or CD8+ T cells, or bulk PBMC T cells (not recorded which). The receptors originated from a man aged 18-69 years in good health.

V gene TRBV15 combines with J gene TRBJ1-4; TCRdb returns TRBD1, unconfirmable since there is no DNA. Germline V CDR1 and CDR2: LNHNV, YYDKDF (reference sequence). The CDR3 extends over 15 amino acids. Here the CDR3 reads CATSRPPGTGGGLFF.

The chain has TRBV10-2 and TRBJ2-5; the D call from TCRdb, TRBD1, cannot be confirmed without DNA. CDR1 is WSHSY and CDR2 is SAAADI in the germline V gene. CDR3 length: 15 residues. CDR3: CASSPLGGGQETQYF.